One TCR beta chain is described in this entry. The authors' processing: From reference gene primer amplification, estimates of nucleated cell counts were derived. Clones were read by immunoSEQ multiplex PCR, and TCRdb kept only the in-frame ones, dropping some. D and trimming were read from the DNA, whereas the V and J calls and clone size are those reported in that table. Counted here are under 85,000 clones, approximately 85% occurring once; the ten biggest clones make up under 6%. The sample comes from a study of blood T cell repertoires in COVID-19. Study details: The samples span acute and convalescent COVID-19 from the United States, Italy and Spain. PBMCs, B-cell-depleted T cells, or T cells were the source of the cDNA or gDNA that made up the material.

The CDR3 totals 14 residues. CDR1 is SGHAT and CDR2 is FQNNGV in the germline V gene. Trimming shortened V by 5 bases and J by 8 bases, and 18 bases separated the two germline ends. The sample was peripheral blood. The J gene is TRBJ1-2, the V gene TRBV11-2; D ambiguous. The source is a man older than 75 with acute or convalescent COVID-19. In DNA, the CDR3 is TGTGCCAGCAGCCCGACTAGTGGCCGAGGGGGCTACACCTTC. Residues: CASSPTSGRGGYTF.